Listed below are T cell receptor beta chains from one sample, sequenced in a study of cytomegalovirus exposure and HLA in healthy donors. The protocol was immunoSEQ multiplex PCR, while the TCRdb copy is restricted to in-frame clones and leaves out a portion. Among 150,000 to 200,000 clones listed, roughly 77% were seen once. The sample was PBMCs. These receptors were obtained from a male donor in good health and CMV-seronegative. The conserved cysteine and the conserved F or W are not part of the CDR3 here. Fields, in order: V gene, J gene, CDR3 protein.

V: TRBV19; J: TRBJ2-7; CDR3: ASSTRQGSYEQY
V: TRBV12-5; J: TRBJ1-5; CDR3: ASGWELYSNQPQH
V: TRBV29-1; J: TRBJ1-2; CDR3: SVLVTGGGYT
V: TRBV2; J: TRBJ2-1; CDR3: ASSLNRGPADEQF
V: TRBV19; J: TRBJ1-2; CDR3: ASSPGQGSNYGYT
V: TRBV7-6; J: TRBJ1-4; CDR3: ASSPGTGINEKLF
V: TRBV9; J: TRBJ2-1; CDR3: ASSFPDRGVGNEQF
V: TRBV2; J: TRBJ1-6; CDR3: ASSSQAKGYNSPLH
V: TRBV10-3; J: TRBJ2-7; CDR3: AISEPRAGAEQY
V: TRBV6-1; J: TRBJ2-1; CDR3: ASRKRTGGYNEQF
V: TRBV4-3; J: TRBJ2-7; CDR3: ASSQAGTGGEQY
V: TRBV28; J: TRBJ2-7; CDR3: ASSLPGQGPYEQY
V: TRBV28; J: TRBJ2-1; CDR3: ASSTSGTSDASRSEQF
V: TRBV9; J: TRBJ1-5; CDR3: ASSGTGDRNQPQH
V: TRBV27; J: TRBJ1-5; CDR3: ASSPWTAQGNQPQH
V: TRBV5-4; J: TRBJ2-6; CDR3: ASSFLSGANVLT
V: TRBV7-7; J: TRBJ1-6; CDR3: ASSLGSPGDSPLH
V: TRBV7-9; J: TRBJ1-2; CDR3: ASSSGGDYGYT
V: TRBV19; J: TRBJ2-3; CDR3: ASTPWGDGGTDTQY
V: TRBV27; J: NA; CDR3: ASSFDGSSYEQY
V: TRBV7-2; J: TRBJ2-7; CDR3: ASRATGPEQY
V: TRBV27; J: TRBJ1-4; CDR3: ASSLVTGGNEKLF
V: TRBV5-1; J: TRBJ2-4; CDR3: ASSYRVESRLAKNIQY
V: TRBV6-1; J: TRBJ1-1; CDR3: ASSAGQGTEAF
V: TRBV7-3; J: TRBJ2-1; CDR3: ASSPDHLAGLNEQF
V: TRBV9; J: TRBJ1-2; CDR3: ASSVGGVSSGYT
V: TRBV7-3; J: TRBJ1-6; CDR3: ASSLQGADSPLH
V: TRBV7-9; J: TRBJ2-7; CDR3: SSRPGQNDPYEQY